The clone carrying this T cell receptor beta chain has a handful of counts. Its antigen is not identified. Primers used in a second PCR of roughly 7 to 11 cycles were a sample-barcoded 5' primer and a J-beta primer mix. MiXCR was run by TCRdb on the 5' RACE reads, yielding one entry per CDR3 protein. Seen here are about 2 million distinct CDR3 sequences, 49% observed once, and the top ten hold approximately 2%. Germline loops: CDR1 MNHEY, CDR2 SVGAGI. CDR3 length equals 16 residues. Trimming took off 4 bases at V and 7 bases at J, with 20 bases between the two ends. The data stem from a study of blood T cells in healthy people across ages. Study-level findings and limits: Long-lived donors exceeded aged donors in naive CD4+ cells and diversity.

Peripheral blood from each donor was collected in a volume of 9.5 to 10 milliliters. PBMCs, at least 7 million per sample, were isolated. This clonotype was sampled from a woman aged 35 to 49 in good health. The V and J genes are TRBV6-5 and TRBJ2-1, with D possibly matching TRBD2 (6 bases). Sequenced: blood. The CDR3 DNA follows: TGTGCCAGCAGTTCGGACCGGGACTGGGGACGGAATGAGCAGTTCTTC. Its protein product is CASSSDRDWGRNEQFF.